This T cell receptor beta chain was documented in a study of T cell responses to AZD1222 COVID-19 vaccine. Concerning this clone itself: Antigen specificity is unknown.

Using immunoSEQ multiplex PCR, the repertoire was profiled, and TCRdb retains in-frame clones only, with some absent. The table records about 150,000 clones, roughly 93% of them present only once. Overall study findings and caveats: Spike-specific TCR breadth and depth went up after people got two AZD1222 doses. Epitopes outside B.1.351 and B.1.1.7 mutated regions reportedly drew nearly half of spike TCRs. Vaccine-associated CD4 TCRs spanned spike, dominant at 160-218 and 743-854.

Germline CDR1 is MDHEN and CDR2 is SYDVKM. The CDR3 is made up of 15 amino acids. The J segment lost 5 bases and the V segment lost 6 bases, leaving 9 bases of the junction unmatched. Source: peripheral blood, taken on day 0 of AZD1222 vaccination. This TCR came from an adult in good health. The J gene is TRBJ2-7, the V gene TRBV28; 11 positions match TRBD1. In nucleotides, the CDR3 is TGTGCCAGCAGAACCCTGGGACAGGGGGATCACGAGCAGTACTTC. Its translation: CASRTLGQGDHEQYF.